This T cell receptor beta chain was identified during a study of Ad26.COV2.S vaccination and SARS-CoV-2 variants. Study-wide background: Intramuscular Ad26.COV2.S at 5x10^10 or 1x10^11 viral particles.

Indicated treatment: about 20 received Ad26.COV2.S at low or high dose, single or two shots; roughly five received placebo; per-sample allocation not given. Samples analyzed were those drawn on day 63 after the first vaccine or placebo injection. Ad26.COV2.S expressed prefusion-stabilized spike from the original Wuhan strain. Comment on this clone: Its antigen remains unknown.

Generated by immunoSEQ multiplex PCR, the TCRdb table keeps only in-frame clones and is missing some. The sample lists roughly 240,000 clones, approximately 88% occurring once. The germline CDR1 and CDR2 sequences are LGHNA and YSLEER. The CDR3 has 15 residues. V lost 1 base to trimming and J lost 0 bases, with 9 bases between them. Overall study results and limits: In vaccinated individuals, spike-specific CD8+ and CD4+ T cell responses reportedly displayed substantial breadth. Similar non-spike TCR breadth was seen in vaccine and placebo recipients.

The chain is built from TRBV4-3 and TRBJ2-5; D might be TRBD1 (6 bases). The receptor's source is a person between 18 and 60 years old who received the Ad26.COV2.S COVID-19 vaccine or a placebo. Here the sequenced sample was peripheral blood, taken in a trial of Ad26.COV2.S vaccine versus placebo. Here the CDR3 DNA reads TGCGCCAGCAGCCAAGGACAGGCCCACCAAGAGACCCAGTACTTC. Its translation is CASSQGQAHQETQYF.